The 24 T cell receptor beta chains presented below share a single source sample, sequenced in a study of T cells in Graves' hyperthyroidism and ophthalmopathy. TCR beta CDR3 regions were amplified from RNA. Primed by the HTBI set, a first-round RT-PCR was run on the TCR CDR3. TCRdb used MiXCR to reprocess the multiplex PCR reads, holding one entry per CDR3 protein. Among about 690,000 distinct CDR3 sequences listed, approximately 15% were seen once. Material for sequencing was blood. Receptors originate from a man aged 45 to 65 with Graves' hyperthyroidism.

In this sample, this clonotype turned up many times. V gene TRBV2 combines with J gene TRBJ1-1; the D gene is possibly TRBD1 (5 bases). Trimming removed 0 bases from V and 7 bases from J, with 15 bases in between. There are 15 residues in the CDR3. The germline V gene has CDR1 SNHLY and CDR2 FYNNEI. As DNA, the CDR3 is TGTGCCAGCAGTGAAGCGCAAATCACGGGGCGTGAAGCTTTCTTT. The encoded protein is CASSEAQITGREAFF.

This clonotype was recorded many times. The chain couples TRBV29-1 to TRBJ2-7, with 13 bases fitting TRBD2. J was trimmed by 6 bases and V by 1 base; bases with no gene match: 6. This CDR3 spans 15 amino acids. CDR1 and CDR2 (germline): SQVTM, ANQGSEA. CDR3: CSVEAGTSGNGEQYF. CDR3 coding DNA: TGCAGCGTTGAAGCCGGGACTAGCGGGAACGGCGAGCAGTACTTC.

The chain is built from TRBV28 and TRBJ1-5; no firm D call. The CDR3 covers 14 residues. Germline V gene lookup returns CDR1 MDHEN and CDR2 SYDVKM. The V and J ends lost 0 bases and 3 bases respectively, with 6 bases between them. CDR3 loop: CASSLWQNNQPQHF. The DNA of the CDR3 is TGTGCCAGCAGTTTATGGCAAAACAATCAGCCCCAGCATTTT. The full variable domain, in which reference TRBV28 and TRBJ1-5 provide the parts outside the CDR3, is DVKVTQSSRYLVKRTGEKVFLECVQDMDHENMFWYRQDPGLGLRLIYFSYDVKMKEKGDIPEGYSVSREKKERFSLILESASTNQTSMYLCASSLWQNNQPQHFGDGTRLSIL.

This clonotype was picked up many times. The rearrangement uses TRBV5-1 and TRBJ1-1, with D perhaps matching TRBD1 (5 bases). Germline V CDR1 and CDR2: SGHRS, YFSETQ. The CDR3 sequence is 14 residues long. V lost 2 bases to trimming and J lost 0 bases, with 8 bases between them. The chain's CDR3 is CASSFGAVNTEAFF. The CDR3 coding sequence is TGCGCCAGCAGCTTCGGGGCCGTGAACACTGAAGCTTTCTTT.

This clonotype was recorded a few times. The chain links TRBV28 to TRBJ2-1, with a possible D match to TRBD2 (6 bases). The CDR3 length is 14 residues. V was pared by 8 bases and J by 5 bases, with 16 bases between. Germline CDR1 and CDR2: MDHEN and SYDVKM. Here the CDR3 reads CASRGFNPHNEQFF. The CDR3, as DNA: TGTGCCAGCCGGGGGTTTAACCCCCACAATGAGCAGTTCTTC.

Turning to this clonotype: A much larger clone is a single base away; this may be a read error. The chain recombines TRBV11-2 with TRBJ2-3; D possibly corresponds to TRBD2 (6 bases). CDR3 length equals 15 residues. Deletions cut 5 bases from V and 4 bases from J, with 16 bases between. Germline values: CDR1 SGHAT, CDR2 FQNNGV. CDR3 region: CASSLTGEPSDTQYF. As DNA, the CDR3 is TGTGCCAGCAGCCTTACGGGGGAGCCCTCAGATACGCAGTATTTT.

The rearrangement joins TRBV6-1 to TRBJ1-2; D is possibly TRBD1 (5 bases). Germline V gene lookup returns CDR1 MNHNS and CDR2 SASEGT. V gave up 0 bases and J gave up 1 base, with 12 bases separating them. The CDR3 is 16 amino acids. The CDR3 DNA reads TGTGCCAGCAGTGAAGCTGCGGGACGGCTTAACTATGGCTACACCTTC. It is translated as CASSEAAGRLNYGYTF.

This clonotype was counted ten times or more. The V and J genes are TRBV6-1 and TRBJ2-5, with D tentatively TRBD1 (6 bases). CDR1 MNHNS and CDR2 SASEGT come from the germline V gene. There are 14 residues in the CDR3. The V gene lost 0 bases and the J gene lost 5 bases, with 10 bases spanning the gap. In DNA, the CDR3 is TGTGCCAGCAGTGAAGCCCCAGGGGTGGAGACCCAGTACTTC. It specifies CASSEAPGVETQYF.

This clonotype was observed at least ten times. The chain combines TRBV7-3 with TRBJ2-5; perhaps TRBD2 as D (5 bases). The CDR3 consists of 14 residues. Trimming removed 3 bases at V and 4 bases at J, with 12 bases between. Germline V lookup: CDR1 SGHTA, CDR2 FQGTGA. The CDR3 region is CASSLWGEGETQYF. The CDR3, as DNA: TGTGCCAGCAGCTTGTGGGGAGAGGGAGAGACCCAGTACTTC.

This clonotype was counted only a few times. The J gene is TRBJ1-5, the V gene TRBV24-1, with D perhaps TRBD1 (5 bases). The V gene lost 4 bases and the J gene lost 5 bases, with 17 bases spanning the gap. The CDR3 is made up of 16 amino acids. CDR1 and CDR2 (germline): KGHDR, SFDVKD. The CDR3 nucleotides are TGTGCCACCAGTGACCCCGGGGGAGGCCCTCATCAGCCCCAGCATTTT. Its protein is CATSDPGGGPHQPQHF.

To note about this clonotype: A much more abundant neighbour one base away suggests this may be a read error. The V call is TRBV12-3 or TRBV12-4, the J call TRBJ1-1; 10 nucleotides align to TRBD1. The CDR3 covers 14 residues. The chain's CDR3 is CASSHGQGDTEALF. CDR3 nucleotide sequence: TGTGCCAGCAGCCATGGACAGGGGGACACTGAAGCTCTCTTT.

The J gene is TRBJ2-5, the V gene TRBV27, with 9 bases that match TRBD1. This CDR3 is built from 15 residues. Germline-derived CDR1 and CDR2 are MNHEY and SMNVEV (reference sequence). Losses at the gene ends were 0 bases for V and 1 base for J; bases not matched to a gene: 0. The CDR3 sequence: CASSLSDRGQETQYF. DNA for the CDR3: TGTGCCAGCAGTTTATCGGACAGGGGCCAAGAGACCCAGTACTTC.

This rearrangement joins TRBV4-3 to TRBJ1-1, with D perhaps matching TRBD1 (5 bases). V shed 0 bases and J shed 0 bases, with 17 bases lying between them. The CDR3 length is 18 residues. Looked up from germline, CDR1 is LGHNA and CDR2 is YSLEER. CDR3 in amino acids: CASSQDSIGVSVNTEAFF. The CDR3 nucleotides read TGCGCCAGCAGCCAAGATTCTATAGGGGTTTCGGTGAACACTGAAGCTTTCTTT.

V gene TRBV6-1 combines with J gene TRBJ2-1; 7 bases agree with TRBD2. V shed 5 bases and J 8 bases; nucleotides not matched to a gene: 12. Germline values: CDR1 MNHNS, CDR2 SASEGT. This CDR3 region has 15 residues. For the CDR3, the DNA is TGTGCCAGCAGTCCACTGACTAGCAGGTCCGATGAGCAGTTCTTC. Its translation: CASSPLTSRSDEQFF.

Ten or more counts support this clonotype. The chain has TRBV7-8 and TRBJ1-2; D not resolved. V dropped 1 base and J dropped 1 base, with 10 bases sitting between them. Germline V gene lookup returns CDR1 SGHVS and CDR2 FQNEAQ. The CDR3 has 15 amino acids. The CDR3 protein is CASSLVQAINYGYTF. The CDR3 coding sequence is TGTGCCAGCAGCTTAGTTCAGGCGATTAACTATGGCTACACCTTC.

This clonotype was detected only a few times. The gene calls are TRBV12-3 or TRBV12-4 and TRBJ1-1, with TRBD1 as a possible D gene (5 bases). There are 16 residues in the CDR3. The V end was cut by 4 bases, the J end by 2 bases, with 17 bases between. The CDR3 bases are TGTGCCAGCAGTTCCCCAGGGCTGGGGGACAACACTGAAGCTTTCTTT. This codes for CASSSPGLGDNTEAFF.

This clonotype was counted ten times or more. The chain combines TRBV5-1 with TRBJ2-7, with TRBD1 identical over 8 bases. Germline V gene data show CDR1 as SGHRS and CDR2 as YFSETQ. V shed 0 bases, J shed 1 base, and the junction held 3 bases outside the gene matches. This CDR3 is 15 amino acids long. CDR3 in amino acids: CASSLAQGASYEQYF. CDR3 bases: TGCGCCAGCAGCTTGGCCCAGGGGGCTTCCTACGAGCAGTACTTC. The whole variable domain, remainder taken from reference TRBV5-1 and TRBJ2-7, is KAGVTQTPRYLIKTRGQQVTLSCSPISGHRSVSWYQQTPGQGLQFLFEYFSETQRNKGNFPGRFSGRQFSNSRSEMNVSTLELGDSALYLCASSLAQGASYEQYFGPGTRLTVT.

This clonotype was seen a single time. This clone may be a read error of a much larger clone one base away. V and J are TRBV6-1 and TRBJ2-3; D is unclear. Germline values: CDR1 MNHNS, CDR2 SASEGT. CDR3 length equals 13 residues. This CDR3 reads CASSQVRTDMQYF. As DNA, the CDR3 is TGTGCCAGCAGTCAAGTACGAACAGATATGCAGTATTTT.

This clonotype was picked up a small number of times. CDR3 sequence: CASSLLTENTEAFF. The CDR3 DNA reads TGTGCCAGCAGCTTACTGACAGAGAACACTGAAGCTTTCTTT. The gene calls are TRBV7-9 and TRBJ1-1, with D perhaps TRBD1 (5 bases). Deletions cut 2 bases from V and 1 base from J, with 8 bases between. CDR3 length equals 14 residues. CDR1 is SEHNR and CDR2 is FQNEAQ in the germline V gene (reference sequence). Looking up the rest from reference TRBV7-9 and TRBJ1-1 gives the full variable domain: DTGVSQNPRHKITKRGQNVTFRCDPISEHNRLYWYRQTLGQGPEFLTYFQNEAQLEKSRLLSDRFSAERPKGSFSTLEIQRTEQGDSAMYLCASSLLTENTEAFFGQGTRLTVV.

This clonotype was counted at least ten times. The V call is TRBV6-5, the J call TRBJ2-7; D unresolved. CDR1 is MNHEY and CDR2 is SVGAGI in the germline V gene. CDR3 size: 13 residues. V was clipped by 0 bases and J by 3 bases, with 6 bases between them. CDR3 DNA: TGTGCCAGCAGTTACTCTGACGTCTACGAGCAGTACTTC. Its protein is CASSYSDVYEQYF.

This clonotype has more than one count but fewer than ten. This chain uses TRBV19 with TRBJ2-7; D is perhaps TRBD1 (5 bases). Germline V CDR1 and CDR2: LNHDA, SQIVND (reference sequence). The V and J ends lost 4 bases and 3 bases respectively, with 13 bases between them. The CDR3 consists of 14 residues. CDR3 sequence (DNA): TGTGCCAGTAGTACCAGGGAATGCTTCTACGAGCAGTACTTC. Translation gives CASSTRECFYEQYF.

This clonotype was recorded at least ten times. The CDR3 DNA reads as TGTGCCAGCAGTTTATCAGTTGAACTAGCGACCTACAATGAGCAGTTCTTC. It translates to CASSLSVELATYNEQFF. V usage is TRBV27 and J usage is TRBJ2-1; 7 nucleotides align to TRBD2. Germline V CDR1 and CDR2: MNHEY, SMNVEV (reference sequence). V shed 0 bases, J shed 2 bases, and the junction held 7 bases outside the gene matches. CDR3 length: 17 residues.

About this clonotype itself: One end of the junction fails to match germline, which may point to a read error. This CDR3 is CSATWTSGLRANDQCF. DNA for the CDR3: TGCAGTGCTACCTGGACTAGCGGCCTTAGGGCCAATGATCAGTGCTTC. This chain uses TRBV20-1 with TRBJ2-4; 10 positions match TRBD2. The CDR3 sequence is 16 residues long. Germline CDR1 reads DFQATT; CDR2 reads SNEGSKA (reference sequence).

There are many counts of this clonotype. The chain combines TRBV11-1 with TRBJ2-7, with D perhaps being TRBD1 or TRBD2 (5 bases each). Germline CDR1 reads SGHAT; CDR2 reads FQDESV (reference sequence). Trimming removed 1 base from V and 4 bases from J, with 11 bases in between. This CDR3 has 14 amino acids. As DNA, the CDR3 is TGTGCCAGCAGCTTAGTACCGGGACCGTACGAGCAGTACTTC. It encodes CASSLVPGPYEQYF. Full variable domain (missing parts from reference TRBV11-1 and TRBJ2-7): EAEVAQSPRYKITEKSQAVAFWCDPISGHATLYWYRQILGQGPELLVQFQDESVVDDSQLPKDRFSAERLKGVDSTLKIQPAELGDSAMYLCASSLVPGPYEQYFGPGTRLTVT.